The present T cell receptor beta chain was sequenced within a study of blood T cell repertoires in COVID-19. Study information: Acute and convalescent COVID-19 samples came from the United States, Italy and Spain.

This clone was counted ten times or more. Original processing methods: Reference gene primer amplification gave nucleated cell count estimates. Clones were sequenced by immunoSEQ multiplex PCR, and TCRdb holds only the in-frame ones, with some missing. V and J calls and clone size follow that table, whereas D and trimming were derived from the DNA. This sample carries a few hundred thousand clones, approximately 80% of them seen once, and the ten largest clones take 5.1%. This CDR3 spans 15 amino acids. From germline, CDR1 is SGHVS and CDR2 FQNEAQ. V lost 3 bases to trimming and J lost 6 bases, with 17 bases between them.

The sequence was obtained from a woman aged 55 to 70 who had recovered from COVID-19. The rearrangement joins TRBV7-8 to TRBJ1-1; the D is unclear. Input material: peripheral blood. This CDR3 reads CASSLDPGRRAEAFF. The CDR3 coding sequence is TGTGCCAGCAGCTTGGATCCGGGTCGGCGGGCTGAAGCTTTCTTT.